Given below is one T cell receptor beta chain in context. V lost 8 bases to trimming and J lost 6 bases, with 13 bases between them. Germline lookup yields CDR1 MNHNY and CDR2 SVGAGI (reference sequence). The CDR3 has 13 amino acids. These data belong to a study of blood T cell repertoires in COVID-19. Source study methods: By means of reference gene primer amplification, nucleated cell counts were estimated. Profiling relied on immunoSEQ multiplex PCR, and the TCRdb table lists in-frame clones only, not all of them. Clone size and the V and J calls come from that table; the DNA yielded D and trimming. The sample shows around 40,000 clones, roughly 84% of them seen only once.

V is TRBV6-6 and J is TRBJ2-2; D remains unclear. The sample was peripheral blood. The receptor was isolated from a human donor in a cohort sampled during active COVID-19. Here the CDR3 reads CASVEFISGELFF. As DNA, the CDR3 is TGTGCCAGCGTAGAGTTTATCTCCGGGGAGCTGTTTTTT.